This T cell receptor beta chain was identified during a study of identical twins. Study-level findings and limits: The study found weaker excess twin sharing in beta out-of-frame sequences. Where out-of-frame alpha sequences were twin-shared, they showed excess low generation probability.

Healthy Caucasians alone served as donors. After template switching added a universal primer site, the resulting cDNA carried unique molecular identifiers. TCRdb ran MiXCR on the 5' RACE reads and lists one entry per CDR3 protein. The data hold hundreds of thousands of distinct CDR3 sequences, with roughly 10% observed a single time. This clonotype was seen only a few times. Antigen: not known. There are 15 residues in the CDR3. This TCR was sampled from a woman between 18 and 29 years old in good health. The source material was memory (CD45RO+) T cells sorted from blood. V gene TRBV21-1 combines with J gene TRBJ1-1; the listed D gene, TRBD1, was not tested against the DNA. TRBV21-1 is a recognized pseudogene. This chain's CDR3 is CASSKSPSGGGEAFF. CDR3 coding DNA: TGTGCCAGCAGCAAATCACCTTCGGGGGGTGGTGAAGCTTTCTTT.